The clone carrying this T cell receptor beta chain occurred many times. Its target is not known. TCR beta CDR3 sequences were amplified from RNA transcripts. HTBI primers drove first-round RT-PCR of the TCR CDR3. TCRdb re-derived calls from the multiplex PCR reads in MiXCR, one entry per CDR3 protein. Of a few hundred thousand distinct CDR3 sequences detected, about 15% appear once; the ten largest clones hold about a sixth. The data originate from a study of T cells in Graves' hyperthyroidism and ophthalmopathy. The CDR3 spans 11 residues. V lost 4 bases and J 4 bases, leaving 4 bases between the germline ends. General observations from the study: Within blood appeared most thyroid clonotypes that had expanded above 0.001. Ophthalmopathy was model-predicted a median around 6.7 months pre-onset.

This clonotype was sampled from a woman in her late teens or twenties with Graves' hyperthyroidism. The sample was blood. The gene calls are TRBV12-3 or TRBV12-4 and TRBJ1-1, with D unclear. Here the CDR3 reads CASSYGTEAFF. CDR3 bases: TGTGCCAGCAGTTATGGCACTGAAGCTTTCTTT.